The clone carrying this TCR beta chain was picked up many times. Its antigen is undetermined. One junction end does not reproduce the germline sequence, and a read error may be involved. Other DNA sequences within the sample encode an identical CDR3. This entry is derived from a study of T cell clonality in common variable immunodeficiency. Notes on the study in general: In common variable immunodeficiency, TCR beta chains reportedly carried fewer deletions and N-nucleotide insertions. Compared with controls, CVID subjects had fewer shared TCRbeta clones.

The method was immunoSEQ multiplex PCR; TCRdb's version includes in-frame clones alone and lacks a portion of them. Observed in the sample are fewer than 70,000 clones, none of them singletons. Sequencing was carried out using peripheral blood mononuclear cells. This clonotype was sampled from a person aged 18-70 years in good health.

The sequenced part of the CDR3 DNA is TGCGCCAGCAGCCAAGATCGGGGAACCGGGGAG. Encoded protein: CASSQDRGTGE. The full CDR3 sequence reads CASSQDRGTGELFF. The gene calls are TRBV4-2 and TRBJ2-2; D is perhaps TRBD2 (5 bases). Coverage ceases 3 residues before the CDR3 finishes, and the germline J gene fills in the end. CDR1 is LGHNA and CDR2 is YNFKEQ in the germline V gene. The CDR3 covers 14 residues.